Following are 25 T cell receptor beta chains from one sample sequenced in a study of Ad26.COV2.S vaccination and SARS-CoV-2 variants. Libraries were prepared by immunoSEQ multiplex PCR; TCRdb keeps only in-frame clonotypes and omits some of them. In the table there are about 330,000 clones, under 90% of which are singletons. The treatment: about 20 received Ad26.COV2.S at low or high dose, single or two shots; a few received placebo; per-sample allocation not given. Sampling happened 63 days after the first vaccine or placebo injection. This specimen was peripheral blood, taken in a trial of Ad26.COV2.S vaccine versus placebo. These receptors were obtained from a person aged 18 to 65 who received the Ad26.COV2.S COVID-19 vaccine or a placebo.

V gene TRBV20-1 combines with J gene TRBJ2-3; D perhaps matches TRBD1 (5 bases). Germline V gene lookup returns CDR1 DFQATT and CDR2 SNEGSKA (reference sequence). The V and J ends lost 3 bases and 4 bases respectively, with 17 bases between them. The CDR3 has 15 amino acids. The CDR3 loop is CSASLPGISSDTQYF. The CDR3 coding sequence is TGCAGTGCTAGTTTACCAGGGATAAGCTCAGATACGCAGTATTTT.

The chain couples TRBV13 to TRBJ1-4; D may be TRBD1 (6 bases). Per the germline V gene, CDR1 is PRHDT and CDR2 is FYEKMQ (reference sequence). Between the trimmed V and J ends, which lost 5 bases and 4 bases, there was a span of 11 bases. The CDR3 loop spans 14 amino acids. The CDR3 coding sequence is TGTGCCAGCAGCCTCGGGGGCTTTAATGAAAAACTGTTTTTT. Residues: CASSLGGFNEKLFF.

The rearrangement joins TRBV5-1 to TRBJ1-1, with D maybe TRBD1 (5 bases). From germline, CDR1 is SGHRS and CDR2 YFSETQ. The CDR3 is 12 amino acids. With 2 bases removed from V and 6 bases from J, the gap between germline ends came to 8 bases. Here the CDR3 reads CASSFPGAEAFF. The CDR3 nucleotides read TGCGCCAGCAGCTTCCCGGGGGCTGAAGCTTTCTTT.

The chain has TRBV6-6 and TRBJ2-1; 10 nucleotides agree with TRBD2. With 6 bases clipped from V and 3 bases from J, the junction kept 5 bases outside the gene matches. This CDR3 contains 15 residues. The V gene's germline CDR1 is MNHNY and CDR2 SVGAGI (reference sequence). CDR3 sequence (DNA): TGTGCCAGCAGACTAGGACTAGCGGACTACAATGAGCAGTTCTTC. Translation gives CASRLGLADYNEQFF.

The rearrangement joins TRBV7-8 to TRBJ2-4, with 9 bases aligning to TRBD2. CDR1 is SGHVS, CDR2 FQNEAQ, per germline. The CDR3 totals 16 residues. Trimming cost V 5 bases and J 6 bases; bases outside gene matches: 11. This CDR3 reads CASSPRGRGGVNIQYF. The CDR3 coding sequence is TGTGCCAGCAGCCCGCGAGGCCGCGGGGGGGTAAACATTCAGTACTTC.

The chain is built from TRBV5-6 and TRBJ1-1; D uncertain. The CDR3 consists of 13 residues. CDR1 SGHDT and CDR2 YYEEEE come from the germline V gene. Trimming pared 2 bases from V and 2 bases from J, leaving 7 bases between. CDR3 bases: TGTGCCAGCAGCTTCCAGGTAAACACTGAAGCTTTCTTT. Translated: CASSFQVNTEAFF.

V gene TRBV14 combines with J gene TRBJ1-1; D gene unclear. The CDR3 runs to 13 residues. The germline gives CDR1 SGHDN, CDR2 FVKESK. Trimming took off 4 bases at V and 0 bases at J, with 6 bases between the two ends. The CDR3 sequence is CASSRALNTEAFF. DNA for the CDR3: TGTGCCAGCAGCCGGGCCCTGAACACTGAAGCTTTCTTT.

The chain recombines TRBV6-5 with TRBJ2-4; TRBD1 is a possible D gene (5 bases). The germline CDR1 and CDR2 sequences are MNHEY and SVGAGI. The CDR3 runs 13 residues. V was shortened by 9 bases and J by 8 bases, with 17 bases between the two germline ends. This CDR3 is CASSHRGLDIQYF. As DNA, the CDR3 is TGTGCCAGTAGCCATAGGGGCTTGGACATTCAGTACTTC.

The chain is built from TRBV3-1 (or the pseudogene TRBV3-2) and TRBJ2-2; TRBD2 matches at 13 bases. V shed 3 bases, J shed 10 bases, and the junction held 8 bases outside the gene matches. Germline V CDR1 and CDR2: LGHDT, YNNKEL (reference sequence). The CDR3 consists of 16 residues. The CDR3 DNA is TGTGCCAGCAGCCAGGGCTGGACTAGCGGGGGAAAGGAGCTGTTTTTT. This sequence encodes CASSQGWTSGGKELFF.

The chain links TRBV29-1 to TRBJ1-1; D remains ambiguous. V was cut by 6 bases and J by 1 base, with 9 bases left in between. Germline CDR1 is SQVTM and CDR2 is ANQGSEA. The CDR3 runs 12 residues. CDR3 DNA: TGCAGCGTACGGACGGGGAACACTGAAGCTTTCTTT. The encoded protein is CSVRTGNTEAFF.

In DNA form, the CDR3 reads TGTGCCAGCAGTGAAGCGGTTGGCAGGGGAGATGGCTACACCTTC. This codes for CASSEAVGRGDGYTF. The rearrangement uses TRBV6-1 and TRBJ1-2, with D tentatively TRBD1 (6 bases). The V gene's germline CDR1 is MNHNS and CDR2 SASEGT. V lost 0 bases and J lost 6, with 14 bases in between. This CDR3 is built from 15 residues.

The genes are TRBV5-4 and TRBJ2-3; 13 bases match TRBD2. J gave up 1 base and V 2 bases, and 7 bases lay outside the gene matches. The CDR3 contains 18 residues. The germline V gene encodes CDR1 SGHNT and CDR2 YYREEE (reference sequence). CDR3 residues: CASSLGTSGGAGTDTQYF. CDR3 DNA: TGTGCCAGCAGCTTAGGAACTAGCGGGGGGGCCGGCACAGATACGCAGTATTTT.

This clone occurred a few times. This chain joins TRBV11-2 and TRBJ1-6, with D uncertain. Deletions cut 0 bases from V and 7 bases from J, with 13 bases between. From germline, CDR1 is SGHAT and CDR2 FQNNGV. The CDR3 consists of 16 residues. The CDR3 loop is CASSLEGTERNSPLHF. The CDR3 DNA reads as TGTGCCAGCAGCTTAGAAGGAACAGAAAGGAATTCACCCCTCCACTTT.

The genes are TRBV27 and TRBJ1-1, with D possibly TRBD1 on 5 matching bases. CDR1 and CDR2 (germline): MNHEY, SMNVEV (reference sequence). V lost 3 bases to trimming and J lost 0 bases, with 8 bases between them. This CDR3 contains 14 residues. In DNA form, the CDR3 reads TGTGCCAGCAGTTTGGGGCTAATGAACACTGAAGCTTTCTTT. Translated, it gives CASSLGLMNTEAFF.

This chain uses TRBV5-5 with TRBJ2-7; a possible D gene is TRBD2 (6 bases). The germline CDR1 and CDR2 sequences are SGHKS and YYEKEE (reference sequence). V shed 0 bases and J shed 8 bases, with 21 bases lying between them. The CDR3 totals 16 residues. The CDR3 nucleotides read TGTGCCAGCAGCTTGGGGCCGGAGGACTACCTTGAGAAGCAGTACGTC. Protein sequence: CASSLGPEDYLEKQYV.

The gene calls are TRBV12-1 and TRBJ1-3. TRBV12-1 is assigned pseudogene status. CDR3 size: 22 residues. CDR3 sequence: CASSPINSFAKVRRIPGNTIYF. CDR3 nucleotide sequence: TGTGCCAGCAGCCCAATCAACAGCTTTGCTAAGGTACGGAGAATTCCTGGAAACACCATATATTTT.

A single count supports this clone. The rearrangement uses TRBV7-6 and TRBJ1-3; a weak D match, TRBD1 (5 bases). The CDR3 covers 12 residues. Trimming pared 5 bases from V and 7 bases from J, leaving 9 bases between. CDR1 is SGHVS, CDR2 FNYEAQ, per germline. CDR3 amino acids: CASSAEGNTIYF. The DNA for the CDR3 is TGTGCCAGCAGCGCCGAGGGGAACACCATATATTTT.

V gene TRBV6-5 combines with J gene TRBJ1-2, with no clear D. The CDR3 loop spans 11 amino acids. CDR1 MNHEY and CDR2 SVGAGI come from the germline V gene. Trimming left V 2 bases short and J 5 bases short, with 3 bases between. CDR3 in DNA: TGTGCCAGCAGTTACGGATATGGCTACACCTTC. As protein: CASSYGYGYTF.

This clone was detected only a few times. The chain employs TRBV27 and TRBJ1-5; 7 bases line up with TRBD1. Trimming took 3 bases from V and 4 from J; bases not matched to a gene: 6. Germline V CDR1 and CDR2: MNHEY, SMNVEV (reference sequence). This CDR3 region has 15 residues. In nucleotides, the CDR3 is TGTGCCAGCAGTTTTCAGGGACAGTTGAATCAGCCCCAGCATTTT. Its protein product is CASSFQGQLNQPQHF.

The V call is TRBV28, the J call TRBJ2-2; unclear D gene. The CDR3 covers 13 residues. V was pared by 4 bases and J by 8 bases, with 11 bases between. Germline V gene data show CDR1 as MDHEN and CDR2 as SYDVKM. As DNA, the CDR3 is TGTGCCAGCAGTTCCTCAGAATCAGGGGAGCTGTTTTTT. Amino acid sequence: CASSSSESGELFF.

V usage is TRBV6-5 and J usage is TRBJ2-7; D is possibly TRBD1 (6 bases). Trimming took 2 bases from V and 0 from J, leaving 8 bases between them. The CDR3 sequence is 14 residues long. From germline, CDR1 is MNHEY and CDR2 SVGAGI. CDR3 nucleotides: TGTGCCAGCAGTTACAAGGACAGCTCCTACGAGCAGTACTTC. Protein product: CASSYKDSSYEQYF.

The count of this clone is one. The chain uses TRBV4-1 and TRBJ2-2, with TRBD2 as a possible D gene (6 bases). CDR3 size: 17 residues. Trimming removed 2 bases at V and 5 bases at J, with 18 bases between. Germline V gene lookup returns CDR1 MGHRA and CDR2 YSYEKL. The CDR3 sequence: CASSQIGRAGGTGELFF. CDR3 nucleotide sequence: TGCGCCAGCAGCCAAATAGGCCGTGCAGGAGGGACCGGGGAGCTGTTTTTT.

The chain joins TRBV5-5 to TRBJ2-5, with a tentative D call TRBD2 (7 bases). Germline CDR1 SGHKS, CDR2 YYEKEE (reference sequence). The CDR3 runs to 13 residues. With 0 bases removed from V and 6 bases from J, the gap between germline ends came to 9 bases. DNA of the CDR3: TGTGCCAGCAGCTTGGAGGGGGGGCAGACCCAGTACTTC. It is translated as CASSLEGGQTQYF.

This CDR3 is CASSLDRGPNQPQHF. CDR3 nucleotide sequence: TGTGCCAGCAGCTTAGATCGAGGGCCCAATCAGCCCCAGCATTTT. The chain carries TRBV7-2 and TRBJ1-5; D gene unclear. V lost 1 base and J lost 3, with 10 bases in between. The germline V gene encodes CDR1 SGHTA and CDR2 FQGNSA. This CDR3 contains 15 residues. Complete variable domain (other parts from reference TRBV7-2 and TRBJ1-5): GAGVSQSPSNKVTEKGKDVELRCDPISGHTALYWYRQSLGQGLEFLIYFQGNSAPDKSGLPSDRFSAERTGGSVSTLTIQRTQQEDSAVYLCASSLDRGPNQPQHFGDGTRLSIL.

V is TRBV6-5 and J is TRBJ1-5; D unresolved. This CDR3 spans 14 amino acids. The germline gives CDR1 MNHEY, CDR2 SVGAGI. The ends were cut back, 5 bases at V and 10 bases at J, with 18 bases in the middle. The CDR3 reads CASSQKTSFKPQHF. DNA of the CDR3: TGTGCCAGCAGTCAAAAGACAAGTTTTAAACCCCAGCATTTT.